This entry lists 23 T cell receptor beta chains sequenced from one sample in a study of cytomegalovirus exposure and HLA in healthy donors. TCRdb's copy holds only in-frame clones and misses some; the assay was immunoSEQ multiplex PCR. Counted here are some 180,000 clones, roughly 86% occurring once; the ten biggest clones make up 6% to 8%. Material for sequencing was PBMCs. Receptors were obtained from a man aged 25 to 40 in good health and CMV-seropositive.

The chain combines TRBV11-3 with TRBJ2-2; either TRBD1 or TRBD2 may fit D (5 bases each). The CDR3 runs to 16 residues. Germline values: CDR1 SGHNT, CDR2 YENEEA. The V end was cut by 5 bases, the J end by 0 bases, with 13 bases between. CDR3 sequence reads: CASSRSGTANTGELFF. CDR3 sequence (DNA): TGTGCCAGCAGCAGATCCGGGACCGCGAACACCGGGGAGCTGTTTTTT.

The chain combines TRBV11-2 with TRBJ2-7, with D tentatively TRBD2 (6 bases). Deletions cut 5 bases from V and 7 bases from J, with 15 bases between. The V gene's germline CDR1 is SGHAT and CDR2 FQNNGV. The CDR3 consists of 13 residues. The CDR3 DNA follows: TGTGCCAGCAGCCTCCAAGGAGGGGTAGAGCAGTACTTC. Translated, it gives CASSLQGGVEQYF.

The gene calls are TRBV19 and TRBJ2-7; 9 bases are shared with TRBD1. The J segment lost 4 bases and the V segment lost 10 bases, leaving 11 bases of the junction unmatched. This CDR3 is 14 amino acids long. Germline CDR1 LNHDA, CDR2 SQIVND (reference sequence). The CDR3 nucleotides read TGTGCCACTGGGACAGGGCGCGAGGGGTACGAGCAGTACTTC. It specifies CATGTGREGYEQYF.

The V call is TRBV7-8, the J call TRBJ2-7, with D maybe TRBD1 (5 bases). The V and J ends lost 1 base and 0 bases respectively, with 10 bases between them. The germline gives CDR1 SGHVS, CDR2 FQNEAQ. The CDR3 length is 15 residues. CDR3 DNA: TGTGCCAGCAGCTTAGGCAGGGTGAGCTCCTACGAGCAGTACTTC. This codes for CASSLGRVSSYEQYF.

The chain employs TRBV28 and TRBJ1-1; D is unresolved. V was shortened by 5 bases and J by 1 base, with 11 bases between the two germline ends. CDR1 and CDR2 (germline): MDHEN, SYDVKM. The CDR3 consists of 14 residues. This CDR3 is CASSMFRGNTEAFF. DNA of the CDR3: TGTGCCAGCAGTATGTTCCGGGGGAACACTGAAGCTTTCTTT. The full variable domain, its missing parts supplied by reference TRBV28 and TRBJ1-1, is DVKVTQSSRYLVKRTGEKVFLECVQDMDHENMFWYRQDPGLGLRLIYFSYDVKMKEKGDIPEGYSVSREKKERFSLILESASTNQTSMYLCASSMFRGNTEAFFGQGTRLTVV.

V usage is TRBV7-6 and J usage is TRBJ2-7, with a possible D match to TRBD1 (6 bases). CDR1 and CDR2 from the germline V gene are SGHVS and FNYEAQ. The germline V and J ends were trimmed by 1 base and 3 bases, with 13 bases remaining between them. The CDR3 is 15 residues long. CDR3 sequence: CASSLGTAENYEQYF. DNA for the CDR3: TGTGCCAGCAGCTTAGGGACAGCGGAAAACTACGAGCAGTACTTC.

This clone showed up just once. This chain uses TRBV15 with TRBJ1-5; perhaps TRBD1 as D (5 bases). CDR1 and CDR2 (germline): LNHNV, YYDKDF (reference sequence). This CDR3 is built from 15 residues. Trimming pared 0 bases from V and 6 bases from J, leaving 12 bases between. CDR3 sequence: CATSRDLVGGQPQHF. The CDR3 region has the DNA TGTGCCACCAGCAGAGATCTGGTCGGGGGTCAGCCCCAGCATTTT.

V gene TRBV9 combines with J gene TRBJ2-2, with D perhaps matching TRBD1 (5 bases). Germline V CDR1 and CDR2: SGDLS, YYNGEE. V lost 3 bases and J 4 bases, leaving 10 bases between the germline ends. The CDR3 has 14 amino acids. CDR3 in DNA: TGTGCCAGCAGCGGGGGCGGTTTCACCGGGGAGCTGTTTTTT. Its translation is CASSGGGFTGELFF.

This rearrangement joins TRBV4-3 to TRBJ1-5; D ambiguous. This CDR3 contains 14 residues. The germline V gene has CDR1 LGHNA and CDR2 YSLEER. Trimming cost V 0 bases and J 4 bases, with 7 bases left between them. CDR3 coding DNA: TGCGCCAGCAGCCAAGATTTTTCGAATCAGCCCCAGCATTTT. Protein: CASSQDFSNQPQHF.

The rearrangement uses TRBV19 and TRBJ1-1; TRBD1 is a possible D gene (5 bases). Germline lookup yields CDR1 LNHDA and CDR2 SQIVND (reference sequence). V was shortened by 7 bases and J by 4 bases, with 13 bases between the two germline ends. The CDR3 is 13 amino acids. The DNA for the CDR3 is TGTGCCAGTATCGGGCAGGGCATCACTGAAGCTTTCTTT. Its protein product is CASIGQGITEAFF.

This CDR3 reads CASSLGGYEQYF. The CDR3 coding sequence is TGTGCCAGCAGCCTAGGGGGCTACGAGCAGTACTTC. The gene calls are TRBV6-1 and TRBJ2-7; D is perhaps TRBD1 (6 bases). Trimming stripped 6 bases from V and 3 bases from J, with 9 bases between. The CDR3 has 12 amino acids. Germline assignment: CDR1 MNHNS and CDR2 SASEGT.

This sequence joins TRBV11-3 and TRBJ2-3; D is ambiguous. V was clipped by 0 bases and J by 3 bases, with 7 bases between them. The germline CDR1 and CDR2 sequences are SGHNT and YENEEA. The CDR3 length is 14 residues. CDR3 protein: CASSLDWGTDTQYF. CDR3 nucleotides: TGTGCCAGCAGCTTAGATTGGGGTACAGATACGCAGTATTTT. The full variable domain, rest sourced from reference TRBV11-3 and TRBJ2-3, is EAGVVQSPRYKIIEKKQPVAFWCNPISGHNTLYWYLQNLGQGPELLIRYENEEAVDDSQLPKDRFSAERLKGVDSTLKIQPAELGDSAVYLCASSLDWGTDTQYFGPGTRLTVL.

The V and J genes are TRBV9 and TRBJ1-4; perhaps TRBD1 as D (6 bases). The CDR3 runs 15 residues. The germline gives CDR1 SGDLS, CDR2 YYNGEE. Trimming took 2 bases from V and 4 from J, leaving 12 bases between them. CDR3 in amino acids: CASSVSRGDNEKLFF. CDR3 nucleotide sequence: TGTGCCAGCAGCGTGAGCAGGGGAGATAATGAAAAACTGTTTTTT.

The rearrangement uses TRBV28 and TRBJ1-2; D remains ambiguous. V was pared by 3 bases and J by 5 bases, with 7 bases between. CDR1 MDHEN and CDR2 SYDVKM come from the germline V gene. The CDR3 spans 12 residues. The DNA of the CDR3 is TGTGCCAGCAGTTTGGCCGCATATGGCTACACCTTC. This encodes CASSLAAYGYTF.

The chain carries TRBV19 and TRBJ2-7, with 7 positions matching TRBD1. CDR1 and CDR2 (germline): LNHDA, SQIVND (reference sequence). This CDR3 is built from 16 residues. After removal of 4 bases from V and 0 bases from J, the junction contained 9 bases not matched to a gene. The CDR3 here is CASSSLKGGRSYEQYF. The CDR3 DNA sequence: TGTGCCAGTAGTAGCTTGAAAGGGGGCCGCTCCTACGAGCAGTACTTC.

The chain recombines TRBV29-1 with TRBJ1-1; D is uncertain. V was shortened by 3 bases and J by 5 bases, with 16 bases between the two germline ends. This CDR3 has 14 residues. Germline V gene lookup returns CDR1 SQVTM and CDR2 ANQGSEA. For the CDR3, the DNA is TGCAGCGTTGACGAAACCGAAGGGCTGACTGAAGCTTTCTTT. Translation gives CSVDETEGLTEAFF.

This chain connects TRBV10-2 to TRBJ2-7; 15 bases map to TRBD2. Germline V gene data show CDR1 as WSHSY and CDR2 as SAAADI. Trimming at V came to 3 bases and at J to 4 bases, leaving 10 bases not matched to a gene. The CDR3 has 18 amino acids. As DNA, the CDR3 is TGCGCCAGCAGTGAACTGGGACTAGCGGGGGGACTACCTTACGAGCAGTACTTC. It encodes CASSELGLAGGLPYEQYF.

The chain recombines TRBV27 with TRBJ2-3, with D maybe TRBD2 (6 bases). CDR3 length: 15 residues. V lost 2 bases to trimming and J lost 2 bases, with 11 bases between them. The V gene's germline CDR1 is MNHEY and CDR2 SMNVEV (reference sequence). CDR3 loop: CASSLRGGVTDTQYF. DNA of the CDR3: TGTGCCAGCAGTTTACGGGGCGGGGTCACAGATACGCAGTATTTT.

The chain couples TRBV30 to TRBJ2-1; D is perhaps TRBD2 (7 bases). Germline V gene data show CDR1 as GTSNPN and CDR2 as SVGIG (reference sequence). Deletions cut 6 bases from V and 2 bases from J, with 17 bases between. The CDR3 contains 15 residues. This CDR3 is CACQLGGGPYNEQFF. DNA of the CDR3: TGTGCCTGTCAGCTTGGGGGGGGGCCCTACAATGAGCAGTTCTTC.

The chain uses TRBV9 and TRBJ2-3; 13 nucleotides match TRBD2. Trimming took 0 bases from V and 5 from J; bases not matched to a gene: 6. Per the germline V gene, CDR1 is SGDLS and CDR2 is YYNGEE. The CDR3 spans 17 residues. The CDR3 loop is CASSVGTSGRVGDTQYF. DNA of the CDR3: TGTGCCAGCAGCGTAGGAACTAGCGGGAGGGTTGGAGATACGCAGTATTTT.

The rearrangement joins TRBV6-5 to TRBJ2-3; TRBD1 matches 8 bases. V was pared by 2 bases and J by 6 bases, with 7 bases of the junction left unmatched. CDR1 is MNHEY, CDR2 SVGAGI, per germline. The CDR3 loop spans 15 amino acids. The CDR3 region is CASSYRQGARDTQYF. CDR3 nucleotides: TGTGCCAGCAGTTACCGGCAGGGGGCGCGTGATACGCAGTATTTT.

V and J are TRBV9 and TRBJ2-5; TRBD1 matches at 8 bases. Germline loops: CDR1 SGDLS, CDR2 YYNGEE. The CDR3 spans 14 residues. The V gene end was trimmed by 4 bases and the J gene end by 5 bases; junction bases not matched to a gene: 7. In nucleotides, the CDR3 is TGTGCCAGCAGCCTGCAGGGGGCCAGGGAGACCCAGTACTTC. Residues: CASSLQGARETQYF.

The chain links TRBV14 to TRBJ1-6; TRBD1 aligns across 9 bases. The CDR3 is 15 residues long. V shed 4 bases, J shed 7 bases, and the junction held 5 bases outside the gene matches. Germline loops: CDR1 SGHDN, CDR2 FVKESK. The DNA for the CDR3 is TGTGCCAGCAGCCTTACAGGGGGCTGGAATTCACCCCTCCACTTT. It translates to CASSLTGGWNSPLHF. Variable domain in full (rest from reference TRBV14 and TRBJ1-6): EAGVTQFPSHSVIEKGQTVTLRCDPISGHDNLYWYRRVMGKEIKFLLHFVKESKQDESGMPNNRFLAERTGGTYSTLKVQPAELEDSGVYFCASSLTGGWNSPLHFGNGTRLTVT.